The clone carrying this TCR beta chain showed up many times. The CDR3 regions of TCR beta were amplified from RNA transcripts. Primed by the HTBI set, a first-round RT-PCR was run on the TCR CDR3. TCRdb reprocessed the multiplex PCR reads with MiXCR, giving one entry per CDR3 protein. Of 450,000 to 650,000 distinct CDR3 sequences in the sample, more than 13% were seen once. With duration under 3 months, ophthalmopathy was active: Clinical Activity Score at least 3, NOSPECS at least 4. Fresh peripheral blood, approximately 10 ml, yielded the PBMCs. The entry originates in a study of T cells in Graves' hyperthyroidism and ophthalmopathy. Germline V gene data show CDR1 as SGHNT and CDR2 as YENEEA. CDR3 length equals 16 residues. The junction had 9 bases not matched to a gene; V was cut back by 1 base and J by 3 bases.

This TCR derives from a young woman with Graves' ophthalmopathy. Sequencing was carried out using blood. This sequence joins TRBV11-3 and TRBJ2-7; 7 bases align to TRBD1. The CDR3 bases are TGTGCCAGCAGCTTAGTTGGCCCGGGACAGATCTACGAGCAGTACTTC. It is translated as CASSLVGPGQIYEQYF.